Listed below are T cell receptor beta chains from one sample, sequenced in a study of shared clonotypes between healthy human individuals. Produced via immunoSEQ multiplex PCR; TCRdb's table is partial and in-frame only. The sample carries 650,000 to 750,000 clones, roughly 78% recorded once. The sample comprised memory CD4+ T cells sorted from blood. The receptors shown here come from a woman in her 30s in good health. The CDR3 runs from the conserved cysteine through the conserved F or W. The D gene is left open where the match is weak. Size is stated for part of the rows, as once, few or many counts, or as a class when the clone is expanded.

J: TRBJ2-7; size: -; D: -; V: TRBV2; DNA: TGTGCCAGCGGGAGGATGACCTACGAGCAGTACTTC; CDR3: CASGRMTYEQYF
J: TRBJ2-7; size: -; D: -; V: TRBV6-5; DNA: TGTGCCAGCAGTTACGGGAGGGGGCAATCCTACGAGCAGTACTTC; CDR3: CASSYGRGQSYEQYF
J: TRBJ2-5; size: -; D: TRBD2; V: TRBV27; DNA: TGTGCCAGCAGTTTCCGGCGACCTATGTCTAGCGGACTCAATCAAGAGACCCAGTACTTC; CDR3: CASSFRRPMSSGLNQETQYF
J: TRBJ2-1; size: few; D: -; V: TRBV7-2; DNA: TGTGCCAGCAGCTCATTGGTCGAGCAGTTCTTC; CDR3: CASSSLVEQFF
J: TRBJ2-4; size: -; D: -; V: TRBV11-2; DNA: TGTGCCAGCAGCCACGAACTTACGGGGCCCAAGGGAAACATTCAGTACTTC; CDR3: CASSHELTGPKGNIQYF
J: TRBJ2-3; size: -; D: -; V: TRBV6-1; DNA: TGTGCCAGCAGTGAAGCGCAGGGAGGAATCGGCGGGATGCAACTTTTCGAAGATACGCAGTATTTT; CDR3: CASSEAQGGIGGMQLFEDTQYF
J: TRBJ2-3; size: -; D: TRBD2; V: TRBV29-1; DNA: TGCAGCGTTGAAGATTGGGCTAGCGGGAACACAGATACGCAGTATTTT; CDR3: CSVEDWASGNTDTQYF
J: TRBJ2-7; size: -; D: TRBD2; V: TRBV2; DNA: TGTGCCAGCAGGACTAGCGGGACCTACGAGCAGTACTTC; CDR3: CASRTSGTYEQYF
J: TRBJ2-7; size: -; D: -; V: TRBV7-9; DNA: TGTGCCAGCAGCCCAGAGGGTTCCCACGAGCAGTACTTC; CDR3: CASSPEGSHEQYF
J: TRBJ1-4; size: -; D: TRBD1; V: TRBV15; DNA: TGTGCCACCAGCACACACCGGGACAGGGGGAATGAAAAACTGTTTTTT; CDR3: CATSTHRDRGNEKLFF
J: TRBJ1-1; size: -; D: -; V: TRBV11-2; DNA: TGTGCCAGCAGCTTAGATATGGCTGTGAACACTGAAGCTTTCTTT; CDR3: CASSLDMAVNTEAFF
J: TRBJ1-1; size: -; D: -; V: TRBV5-1; DNA: TGCGCCAGCAGCTTGGGGCAGGTAACTGAAGCTTTCTTT; CDR3: CASSLGQVTEAFF
J: TRBJ1-2; size: -; D: TRBD1; V: TRBV6-6; DNA: TGTGCCAGCAGTCCCAGGACAGGGGCTAACTATGGCTACACCTTC; CDR3: CASSPRTGANYGYTF
J: TRBJ2-7; size: -; D: -; V: TRBV20-1; DNA: TGCAGTGCCGAACTGGTGGAGCAGTACTTC; CDR3: CSAELVEQYF
J: TRBJ2-7; size: -; D: TRBD2; V: TRBV29-1; DNA: TGCAGCGTTGACTCGGGGGGTAGCTCCTACGAGCAGTACTTC; CDR3: CSVDSGGSSYEQYF
J: TRBJ2-1; size: -; D: -; V: TRBV7-8; DNA: TGTGCTACATCGGTCCACAATGAGCAGTTCTTC; CDR3: CATSVHNEQFF
J: TRBJ2-2; size: -; D: -; V: TRBV11-3; DNA: TGTGCCAGCAGCTCCCTTTTGAACGGGGAGCTGTTTTTT; CDR3: CASSSLLNGELFF
J: TRBJ2-7; size: -; D: -; V: TRBV27; DNA: TGTGCCAGCAGTTCTGCCGACTTCTTCCCTGGGAGCTCCTACGAGCAGTACTTC; CDR3: CASSSADFFPGSSYEQYF
J: TRBJ2-5; size: -; D: -; V: TRBV7-9; DNA: TGTGCCAGCAGCTCCAGACAGTCCTTCCAAGAGACCCAGTACTTC; CDR3: CASSSRQSFQETQYF
J: TRBJ1-3; size: -; D: -; V: TRBV21-1; DNA: TGTGCCAGCAGCAAAACAAGGGGCTCTGGAAACACCATATATTTT; CDR3: CASSKTRGSGNTIYF
J: TRBJ2-2; size: -; D: TRBD2; V: TRBV7-2; DNA: TGTGCCAGCAGCTCGTTAGCGGGGAGGACCGGGGAGCTGTTTTTT; CDR3: CASSSLAGRTGELFF
J: TRBJ2-7; size: -; D: TRBD1; V: TRBV19; DNA: TGTGCCAGTAGTATAGGGACAGGGGGCGCGTACAACGAGCAGTACTTC; CDR3: CASSIGTGGAYNEQYF
J: TRBJ2-1; size: -; D: -; V: TRBV7-9; DNA: TGTGCCAGCAGCTCAGACATTAACTACAATGAGCAGTTCTTC; CDR3: CASSSDINYNEQFF
J: TRBJ2-3; size: -; D: -; V: TRBV28; DNA: TGTGCCAGCAGTTTAACCGGAAGCACAGATACGCAGTATTTT; CDR3: CASSLTGSTDTQYF
J: TRBJ1-1; size: -; D: -; V: TRBV14; DNA: TGTGCCAGCAGCCAAGCTTTGGGATTGAACACTGAAGCTTTCTTT; CDR3: CASSQALGLNTEAFF
J: TRBJ2-7; size: -; D: -; V: TRBV25-1; DNA: TGTGCCAGCAGTGAATGGGAAGAACATACGTTC; CDR3: CASSEWEEHTF
J: TRBJ2-3; size: few; D: -; V: TRBV21-1; DNA: TGTGCCAGCAGCGCCCCAGGAGGGACTAGCGGGCTGGATACGCAGTATTTT; CDR3: CASSAPGGTSGLDTQYF
J: TRBJ2-1; size: many; D: -; V: TRBV2; DNA: TGTGCCAGCAGTGACCTCTTCGGGAAGGGTGAGCAGTTCTTC; CDR3: CASSDLFGKGEQFF
J: TRBJ2-7; size: -; D: -; V: TRBV7-9; DNA: TGTGCCAGCAGCCCTTCCCAGTACTTC; CDR3: CASSPSQYF
J: TRBJ1-4; size: -; D: TRBD1; V: TRBV18; DNA: TGTGCCAGCTCACCGGGACAGGGCAGTGAAAAACTGTTTTTT; CDR3: CASSPGQGSEKLFF
J: TRBJ2-7; size: -; D: TRBD1; V: TRBV6-6; DNA: TGTGCCAGCAGTAAAACGGGACAGGTATACGAGCAGTACTTC; CDR3: CASSKTGQVYEQYF
J: TRBJ1-2; size: -; D: -; V: TRBV27; DNA: TGTGCCAGCAGTTTGAGCCGAGCTAACTATGGCTACACCTTC; CDR3: CASSLSRANYGYTF
J: TRBJ2-2; size: -; D: TRBD2; V: TRBV7-2; DNA: TGTGCCAGCAGTTGGACTAGCGGGAGGGTGGCCGGGGAGCTGTTTTTT; CDR3: CASSWTSGRVAGELFF
J: TRBJ1-2; size: -; D: -; V: TRBV11-2; DNA: TGTGCCAGCAGCCCCCCGGGGAGAGCTAACTATGGCTACACCTTC; CDR3: CASSPPGRANYGYTF
J: TRBJ2-5; size: -; D: TRBD2; V: TRBV4-1; DNA: TGCGCCAGCAGCTTTGACAGCCCGGGACTAGCGGGAGGGGGAGAGACCCAGTACTTC; CDR3: CASSFDSPGLAGGGETQYF
J: TRBJ1-5; size: -; D: -; V: TRBV5-3; DNA: TGTGCCAGAAGCTTGTTATCAGACGGGGGCAATCAGCCCCAGCATTTT; CDR3: CARSLLSDGGNQPQHF
J: TRBJ2-3; size: -; D: -; V: TRBV7-3; DNA: TGTGCCAGCAGCTTAGCGAACAGCGGCACAGATACGCAGTATTTT; CDR3: CASSLANSGTDTQYF
J: TRBJ1-2; size: many; D: -; V: TRBV6-1; DNA: TGTGCCAGCAGTGACCCCGCCACGGGGGGCTATGGCTACACCTTC; CDR3: CASSDPATGGYGYTF
J: TRBJ2-5; size: -; D: -; V: TRBV5-1; DNA: TGCGCCAGCAGCTTCAATCAAGAGACCCAGTACTTC; CDR3: CASSFNQETQYF
J: TRBJ2-5; size: -; D: TRBD1; V: TRBV18; DNA: TGTGCCAGCTCACCACGATCGGGACAGGGAGGTTCAGAGACCCAGTACTTC; CDR3: CASSPRSGQGGSETQYF
J: TRBJ2-2; size: -; D: TRBD1; V: TRBV19; DNA: TGTGCCAGTAGTATAGCTGGACAGGTCGGAACCGGGGAGCTGTTTTTT; CDR3: CASSIAGQVGTGELFF